This TCR beta chain was retrieved from a study of T-cell memory formation after mild COVID-19. Study summary: Clusters of TCRs were largely donor specific.

Trimming removed 4 bases from V and 4 bases from J; junction bases left unmatched: 8. The CDR3 sequence is 16 residues long. Germline CDR1 and CDR2: LNHNV and YYDKDF (reference sequence). Study-level results: Prior to infection, memory already included some responding clones, suggesting cross-reactive memory joined. Shrinking CD4+ clones resided mostly in CM and EM, and CD8+ ones in EMRA.

From the 5' RACE reads, TCRdb called clonotypes with MiXCR, one entry per CDR3 protein. Altogether hundreds of thousands of distinct CDR3 sequences are present, roughly a quarter being singletons, with the ten largest covering roughly 8.9%. In this sample, this clonotype turned up a few times. Its antigen is unidentified. The V call is TRBV15, the J call TRBJ2-3, with 10 bases matching TRBD1. Source material: PBMCs or a T cell subset sorted from them (not recorded which). The clonotype was recovered from an adult woman who had mild COVID-19 (a few samples of this study predate the infection). Cell type and time point are not known. This chain's CDR3 is CATSNRETGGSDTQYF. The CDR3 DNA reads as TGTGCCACCAGCAATCGAGAGACAGGGGGCTCAGATACGCAGTATTTT.